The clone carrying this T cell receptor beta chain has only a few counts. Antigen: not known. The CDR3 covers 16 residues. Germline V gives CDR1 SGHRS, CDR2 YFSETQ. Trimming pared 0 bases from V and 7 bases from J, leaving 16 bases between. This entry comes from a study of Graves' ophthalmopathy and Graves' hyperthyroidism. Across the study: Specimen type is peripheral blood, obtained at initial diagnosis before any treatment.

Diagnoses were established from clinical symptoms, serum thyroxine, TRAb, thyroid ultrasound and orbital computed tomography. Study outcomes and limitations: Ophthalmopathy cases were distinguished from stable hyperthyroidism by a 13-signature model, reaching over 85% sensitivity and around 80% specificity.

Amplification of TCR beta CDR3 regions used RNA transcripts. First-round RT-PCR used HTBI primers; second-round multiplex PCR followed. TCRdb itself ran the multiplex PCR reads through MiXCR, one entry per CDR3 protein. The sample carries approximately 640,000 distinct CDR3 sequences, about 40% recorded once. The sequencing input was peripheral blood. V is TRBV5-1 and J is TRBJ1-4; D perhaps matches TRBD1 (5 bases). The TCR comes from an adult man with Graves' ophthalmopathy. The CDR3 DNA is TGCGCCAGCAGCTTGGGAGACAGTCAGGCGGGTGAAAAACTGTTTTTT. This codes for CASSLGDSQAGEKLFF.